These 30 T cell receptor beta chains were all obtained from the same sample, sequenced in a study of OX40 agonist ivuxolimab in advanced cancers. This table comes from immunoSEQ multiplex PCR, and its TCRdb copy is limited to in-frame clones, with some not included. There are 48,000 or so clones in the sample; approximately 88% occur only once, and 1.1% lies in the top ten. Source: CD4+ or CD8+ T cells sorted from blood, taken in a trial of the OX40 agonist ivuxolimab. These TCRs come from an adult with an advanced solid tumor such as melanoma, head and neck, liver or kidney cancer.

The chain combines TRBV7-2 with TRBJ1-1; no reliable D call. The germline V gene has CDR1 SGHTA and CDR2 FQGNSA. Trimming took off 2 bases at V and 1 base at J, with 5 bases between the two ends. The CDR3 spans 13 residues. CDR3 amino acids: CASSLSENTEAFF. For the CDR3, the DNA is TGTGCCAGCAGCTTATCGGAGAACACTGAAGCTTTCTTT.

The chain uses TRBV7-3 and TRBJ2-1, with 8 positions matching TRBD2. The CDR3 loop spans 16 amino acids. From germline, CDR1 is SGHTA and CDR2 FQGTGA. The V and J ends lost 1 base and 8 bases, in that order; junction bases with no gene match: 10. The CDR3 protein is CASSLNSREGTHEQFF. The CDR3 DNA reads TGTGCCAGCAGCTTAAACAGTCGGGAGGGAACGCATGAGCAGTTCTTC.

The rearrangement joins TRBV19 to TRBJ2-2; 15 positions agree with TRBD2. V lost 1 base, J lost 4 bases, and 4 bases stayed unmatched. The CDR3 is 18 amino acids. The germline CDR1 and CDR2 sequences are LNHDA and SQIVND (reference sequence). This CDR3 is CASSIGTSGRAGTGELFF. CDR3 bases: TGTGCCAGTAGTATAGGGACTAGCGGGAGGGCCGGCACCGGGGAGCTGTTTTTT.

This clone was found a few times. V and J are TRBV5-1 and TRBJ2-3, with 9 positions matching TRBD2. This CDR3 has 16 residues. The V gene end was trimmed by 3 bases and the J gene end by 4 bases; junction bases not matched to a gene: 9. Germline V gene lookup returns CDR1 SGHRS and CDR2 YFSETQ. CDR3 amino acids: CASSWDSSGVSDTQYF. As DNA, the CDR3 is TGCGCCAGCAGCTGGGACTCTAGCGGGGTCTCAGATACGCAGTATTTT.

The chain is built from TRBV28 and TRBJ2-3; 7 nucleotides agree with TRBD2. Germline CDR1 is MDHEN and CDR2 is SYDVKM. This CDR3 region has 15 residues. Germline trimming cut 6 bases from V and 5 bases from J; bases unmatched to any gene: 11. Here the CDR3 reads CASSLREGSRDTQYF. The CDR3 nucleotides are TGTGCCAGCAGCCTAAGGGAGGGGTCGAGAGATACGCAGTATTTT.

The rearrangement uses TRBV2 and TRBJ2-7; D ambiguous. The V gene's germline CDR1 is SNHLY and CDR2 FYNNEI. This CDR3 is built from 14 residues. The germline V and J ends were trimmed by 2 bases and 0 bases, with 8 bases remaining between them. CDR3 nucleotides: TGTGCCAGCAGTGAATGGTACGTCTCCTACGAGCAGTACTTC. Amino acid sequence: CASSEWYVSYEQYF.

Here the CDR3 reads CASSYFKGMNTEAFF. In DNA, the CDR3 is TGTGCCAGCAGTTATTTTAAGGGAATGAACACTGAAGCTTTCTTT. The chain joins TRBV6-5 to TRBJ1-1, with D unresolved. V shed 3 bases and J shed 0 bases, with 11 bases lying between them. CDR1 is MNHEY and CDR2 is SVGAGI in the germline V gene. The CDR3 extends over 15 amino acids.

In its sample, this clone was seen once. The rearrangement links TRBV7-7 to TRBJ2-3; the match to TRBD2 covers 8 bases. CDR3 length: 14 amino acids. Looked up from germline, CDR1 is SSHAT and CDR2 is FNYEAQ (reference sequence). CDR3 nucleotide sequence: TGTGCTAGCGCCCGGGGGGGGGACACAGATACGCAGTATTTT. It is translated as CASARGGDTDTQYF.

J is TRBJ2-3 and V is TRBV6-6; D not certain. The CDR3 extends over 13 amino acids. V was clipped by 10 bases and J by 1 base, with 12 bases between them. CDR1 and CDR2 from the germline V gene are MNHNY and SVGAGI (reference sequence). In DNA form, the CDR3 reads TGTGCCATACTACTTACGGGCACAGATACGCAGTATTTT. Its translation is CAILLTGTDTQYF.

This rearrangement joins TRBV5-6 to TRBJ2-5; unclear D gene. This CDR3 spans 13 amino acids. Per the germline V gene, CDR1 is SGHDT and CDR2 is YYEEEE. Trimming left V 0 bases short and J 2 bases short, with 5 bases between. CDR3 DNA sequence: TGTGCCAGCAGCTTGGGGGTACAAGAGACCCAGTACTTC. Residues: CASSLGVQETQYF. The full variable domain, its missing parts supplied by reference TRBV5-6 and TRBJ2-5, is DAGVTQSPTHLIKTRGQQVTLRCSPKSGHDTVSWYQQALGQGPQFIFQYYEEEERQRGNFPDRFSGHQFPNYSSELNVNALLLGDSALYLCASSLGVQETQYFGPGTRLLVL.

V is TRBV30 and J is TRBJ2-2; 11 bases are a match to TRBD2. CDR1 and CDR2 (germline): GTSNPN, SVGIG (reference sequence). J was trimmed by 7 bases and V by 0 bases; bases with no gene match: 1. This CDR3 is 14 amino acids long. The CDR3 sequence: CAWSVGTSGGELFF. The CDR3 bases are TGTGCCTGGAGTGTAGGGACTAGCGGCGGGGAGCTGTTTTTT.

The CDR3 is CASRLDRDNPQFF. The CDR3 DNA reads TGTGCAAGTCGCTTAGATCGGGACAACCCGCAGTTCTTC. The rearrangement joins TRBV12-2 to TRBJ2-1; the DNA was not used to check the table's D call, TRBD1. TRBV12-2 is marked as a pseudogene. The CDR3 sequence is 13 residues long.

This clone appeared a few times. Written as DNA, the CDR3 is TGTGCCTGGAGTTCCTTACAGGGGGCGGACTCCGTGGAGTACTTC. Translated: CAWSSLQGADSVEYF. The chain recombines TRBV30 with TRBJ2-7; 9 nucleotides line up with TRBD1. J gave up 11 bases and V 2 bases, and 16 bases lay outside the gene matches. Germline V gene sequence: CDR1 GTSNPN, CDR2 SVGIG (reference sequence). The CDR3 loop spans 15 amino acids.

The chain links TRBV5-1 to TRBJ2-7; 11 positions match TRBD1. This CDR3 spans 15 amino acids. CDR1 is SGHRS, CDR2 YFSETQ, per germline. V shed 0 bases, J shed 2 bases, and the junction held 1 base outside the gene matches. In DNA form, the CDR3 reads TGCGCCAGCAGCTTGGAGGGACAGGGGGCCTACGAGCAGTACTTC. Residues: CASSLEGQGAYEQYF.

This clone has a handful of counts. This sequence joins TRBV4-3 and TRBJ2-5, with 7 bases aligning to TRBD1. Looked up from germline, CDR1 is LGHNA and CDR2 is YSLEER. The CDR3 has 14 amino acids. After removal of 1 base from V and 5 bases from J, the junction contained 4 bases not matched to a gene. The CDR3: CASSQVDRVETQYF. As DNA, the CDR3 is TGCGCCAGCAGCCAAGTTGACAGGGTCGAGACCCAGTACTTC.

The chain uses TRBV9 and TRBJ2-3; D gene ambiguous. The CDR3 has 15 amino acids. CDR1 and CDR2 (germline): SGDLS, YYNGEE. V lost 1 base to trimming and J lost 6 bases, with 15 bases between them. The CDR3 DNA follows: TGTGCCAGCAGCGTAAACCGCCAGGTCGTGGATACGCAGTATTTT. Translated: CASSVNRQVVDTQYF.

This rearrangement joins TRBV7-2 to TRBJ2-5; D is perhaps TRBD2 (5 bases). Between the trimmed V and J ends, which lost 5 bases and 5 bases, there was a span of 15 bases. Germline V CDR1 and CDR2: SGHTA, FQGNSA. This CDR3 is built from 14 residues. The CDR3 spells CASSPGGGGETQYF. The CDR3 DNA reads as TGTGCCAGCAGCCCAGGAGGTGGTGGGGAGACCCAGTACTTC. The variable domain in full, with the rest retrieved from reference TRBV7-2 and TRBJ2-5, is GAGVSQSPSNKVTEKGKDVELRCDPISGHTALYWYRQSLGQGLEFLIYFQGNSAPDKSGLPSDRFSAERTGGSVSTLTIQRTQQEDSAVYLCASSPGGGGETQYFGPGTRLLVL.

This clone appeared a few times. V usage is TRBV6-6 and J usage is TRBJ2-5, with unresolved D. Germline V lookup: CDR1 MNHNY, CDR2 SVGAGI (reference sequence). V was shortened by 7 bases and J by 1 base, with 10 bases between the two germline ends. There are 13 residues in the CDR3. CDR3 residues: CASMKRAQETQYF. The CDR3 coding sequence is TGTGCCAGCATGAAAAGGGCCCAAGAGACCCAGTACTTC.

This chain uses TRBV7-2 with TRBJ2-3, with D unclear. V was trimmed by 5 bases and J by 0 bases, leaving 9 bases between them. Germline CDR1 is SGHTA and CDR2 is FQGNSA. There are 14 residues in the CDR3. The DNA for the CDR3 is TGTGCCAGCAGCCCCGCTCGGAGCACAGATACGCAGTATTTT. It yields the protein CASSPARSTDTQYF. The variable domain in full, completed from reference TRBV7-2 and TRBJ2-3, reads GAGVSQSPSNKVTEKGKDVELRCDPISGHTALYWYRQSLGQGLEFLIYFQGNSAPDKSGLPSDRFSAERTGGSVSTLTIQRTQQEDSAVYLCASSPARSTDTQYFGPGTRLTVL.

This sequence joins TRBV2 and TRBJ2-7; either TRBD1 or TRBD2 may supply D (5 bases each). Germline lookup yields CDR1 SNHLY and CDR2 FYNNEI. CDR3 size: 14 residues. V lost 2 bases and J lost 6, with 14 bases in between. The CDR3 here is CASSESEGLFEQYF. The CDR3 DNA reads as TGTGCCAGCAGTGAAAGTGAGGGGCTCTTCGAGCAGTACTTC.

This chain joins TRBV6-5 and TRBJ2-3, with 9 bases lining up with TRBD2. This CDR3 is built from 16 residues. V was pared by 2 bases and J by 1 base, with 4 bases of the junction left unmatched. Per the germline V gene, CDR1 is MNHEY and CDR2 is SVGAGI. The CDR3 spells CASSYSGGFGTDTQYF. The CDR3, as DNA: TGTGCCAGCAGTTACAGCGGGGGGTTTGGCACAGATACGCAGTATTTT.

This clone was seen once. J is TRBJ2-7 and V is TRBV10-3; 9 nucleotides agree with TRBD1. This CDR3 contains 15 residues. CDR1 is ENHRY, CDR2 SYGVKD, per germline. With V trimmed by 6 bases and J by 2 bases, 8 bases remained unmatched. The CDR3 here is CAIRDRGKSTYEQYF. The DNA of the CDR3 is TGTGCCATCAGAGACAGGGGGAAGAGCACCTACGAGCAGTACTTC.

This clone was counted a single time. V is TRBV27 and J is TRBJ2-3; the D is unclear. V gave up 4 bases and J gave up 3 bases, with 14 bases separating them. The germline CDR1 and CDR2 sequences are MNHEY and SMNVEV (reference sequence). The CDR3 sequence is 15 residues long. The CDR3 region has the DNA TGTGCCAGCAGTTACCCCTATCCAGATACAGATACGCAGTATTTT. It translates to CASSYPYPDTDTQYF.

This clone was recorded a few times. For the CDR3, the DNA is TGTGCCAGCAGCTTACTTGGGGATACGCAGTATTTT. It specifies CASSLLGDTQYF. The chain uses TRBV11-3 and TRBJ2-3; D remains unclear. The germline gives CDR1 SGHNT, CDR2 YENEEA. The CDR3 loop spans 12 amino acids. Trimming stripped 2 bases from V and 6 bases from J, with 6 bases between.

V and J are TRBV4-1 and TRBJ2-7; 8 bases line up with TRBD1. CDR1 and CDR2 (germline): MGHRA, YSYEKL. This CDR3 is built from 14 residues. The V gene end was trimmed by 2 bases and the J gene end by 6 bases; junction bases not matched to a gene: 6. CDR3 amino acids: CASSQRAGTGEQYF. In nucleotides, the CDR3 is TGCGCCAGCAGCCAACGGGCGGGGACAGGCGAGCAGTACTTC.

CDR3 DNA sequence: TGTGCCAGCAGCCAACCGGGACAGGGTGAAAAACTGTTTTTT. Translation gives CASSQPGQGEKLFF. The chain couples TRBV28 to TRBJ1-4; 9 bases are shared with TRBD1. CDR1 and CDR2 (germline): MDHEN, SYDVKM. The trim removed 6 bases at V and 7 bases at J, leaving 6 bases unmatched. There are 14 residues in the CDR3.

The V call is TRBV9, the J call TRBJ2-1; no reliable D call. Per germline, CDR1 SGDLS and CDR2 YYNGEE. CDR3 length: 15 residues. Trimming stripped 4 bases from V and 7 bases from J, with 18 bases between. CDR3 in DNA: TGTGCCAGCAGCCCCCGGCATACGACTGATAATGAGCAGTTCTTC. This encodes CASSPRHTTDNEQFF.

V usage is TRBV4-3 and J usage is TRBJ2-5; the D call may be TRBD1 or TRBD2 (6 bases each). The CDR3 is made up of 16 amino acids. Looked up from germline, CDR1 is LGHNA and CDR2 is YSLEER. Trimming shortened V by 0 bases and J by 4 bases, and 15 bases separated the two germline ends. The CDR3 loop reads CASSQDLGAGGETQYF. In DNA, the CDR3 is TGCGCCAGCAGCCAAGATTTGGGGGCCGGGGGAGAGACCCAGTACTTC.

This clone was counted a few times. The chain is built from TRBV5-4 and TRBJ2-3; TRBD1 aligns across 9 bases. This CDR3 is 14 amino acids long. CDR1 SGHNT and CDR2 YYREEE come from the germline V gene (reference sequence). The V and J ends lost 4 bases and 3 bases, in that order; junction bases with no gene match: 3. This CDR3 is CASSAGQGTDTQYF. The CDR3 DNA sequence: TGTGCCAGCAGCGCAGGACAGGGGACAGATACGCAGTATTTT. The whole variable domain, remainder taken from reference TRBV5-4 and TRBJ2-3, is ETGVTQSPTHLIKTRGQQVTLRCSSQSGHNTVSWYQQALGQGPQFIFQYYREEENGRGNFPPRFSGLQFPNYSSELNVNALELDDSALYLCASSAGQGTDTQYFGPGTRLTVL.

The chain combines TRBV11-3 with TRBJ2-3, with TRBD2 as a possible D gene (6 bases). V lost 5 bases to trimming and J lost 4 bases, with 16 bases between them. This CDR3 has 15 residues. CDR1 is SGHNT, CDR2 YENEEA, per germline. CDR3 region: CASSPGRGLADTQYF. The CDR3 DNA reads as TGTGCCAGCAGCCCAGGACGGGGGTTGGCAGATACGCAGTATTTT.